This TCR beta chain was sequenced during a study of identifying expanded T cells in peripheral blood. TCRdb's table, derived via immunoSEQ multiplex PCR, lists solely in-frame clones and lacks some. The sample lists under 130,000 clones; roughly 89% were seen once. During the collection period, no donor immune events like infections were recorded. The length of the CDR3 is 11 residues. Trimming left V 6 bases short and J 0 bases short, with 2 bases between. Germline V gene sequence: CDR1 LNHDA, CDR2 SQIVND (reference sequence). A word on this clone: As yet, its antigen is unknown.

General study results and limits: Across healthy donors, higher total template counts meant significantly greater approximately two-week count variance. Around 1.2 clones differed between technical replicates, versus roughly 17 and 20 over time.

Sequencing was carried out using blood. The V call is TRBV19, the J call TRBJ1-1, with unresolved D. This sequence originates from a person aged 18 to 70 in good health. Written as DNA, the CDR3 is TGTGCCAGTAGGCTGAACACTGAAGCTTTCTTT. Translating it yields CASRLNTEAFF. Drawing the rest from reference TRBV19 and TRBJ1-1, the complete variable domain is DGGITQSPKYLFRKEGQNVTLSCEQNLNHDAMYWYRQDPGQGLRLIYYSQIVNDFQKGDIAEGYSVSREKKESFPLTVTSAQKNPTAFYLCASRLNTEAFFGQGTRLTVV.